The rows below give T cell receptor beta chains drawn from one sample of a study of cytomegalovirus exposure and HLA in healthy donors. Only in-frame clones appear in the TCRdb table, and some are missing; sequencing was by immunoSEQ multiplex PCR. The repertoire consists of approximately 120,000 clones, with roughly 79% occurring once and the leading ten covering more than 6%. Sequences were obtained from PBMCs. Receptor source: a woman aged 50 to 65 in good health and CMV-seropositive. The CDR3 runs from the conserved cysteine through the conserved F or W. The order of the fields is D gene, J gene, clone size, V gene, CDR3 protein, CDR3 DNA. The D gene is left open where the match is weak. Not every row has a clone size; where given, it reads once, few, many or a size class.

- | TRBJ1-2 | - | TRBV19 | CASSISTADYYGYTF | TGTGCCAGTAGTATATCGACAGCTGATTACTATGGCTACACCTTC
- | TRBJ2-7 | - | TRBV10-3 | CAISFDGVYEQYF | TGTGCCATCAGTTTCGACGGGGTCTACGAGCAGTACTTC
TRBD1 | TRBJ1-1 | - | TRBV9 | CASSPRTGMNTEAFF | TGTGCCAGCAGCCCACGGACAGGTATGAACACTGAAGCTTTCTTT
- | TRBJ2-3 | - | TRBV6-5 | CASRGGTGTDTQYF | TGTGCCAGCAGGGGCGGGACAGGCACAGATACGCAGTATTTT
TRBD1 | TRBJ1-3 | - | TRBV2 | CASRGQGEGNTIYF | TGTGCCAGCAGGGGACAGGGCGAAGGAAACACCATATATTTT
- | TRBJ2-3 | - | TRBV5-5 | CASSLFGQAPVGTDTQYF | TGTGCCAGCAGCTTGTTTGGGCAGGCCCCCGTGGGCACAGATACGCAGTATTTT
- | TRBJ2-7 | - | TRBV11-2 | CASSLTAGGSYEQYF | TGTGCCAGCAGCTTAACCGCAGGGGGGTCCTACGAGCAGTACTTC
TRBD1 | TRBJ1-2 | few | TRBV5-1 | CASSSGQGGYGYTF | TGCGCCAGCAGCTCCGGACAGGGTGGCTATGGCTACACCTTC
- | TRBJ2-1 | once | TRBV6-1 | CASSPLYNEQFF | TGTGCCAGCAGTCCTCTCTACAATGAGCAGTTCTTC
TRBD2 | TRBJ2-7 | - | TRBV27 | CASSPLTSAYEQYF | TGTGCCAGCAGTCCGTTGACTAGCGCCTACGAGCAGTACTTC
TRBD2 | TRBJ2-7 | - | TRBV29-1 | CSVDLAGGPGEQYF | TGCAGCGTTGACCTAGCGGGAGGGCCTGGGGAGCAGTACTTC
TRBD1 | TRBJ2-3 | once | TRBV5-4 | CASSSGQHTDTQYF | TGTGCCAGCAGCTCGGGACAGCACACAGATACGCAGTATTTT
- | TRBJ1-2 | - | TRBV7-2 | CASSLEWGSPSGYTF | TGTGCCAGCAGCTTAGAATGGGGCAGTCCCAGTGGCTACACCTTC
TRBD2 | TRBJ2-1 | few | TRBV19 | CASSTSSGRAYNEQFF | TGTGCCAGTAGCACTTCAAGCGGGAGGGCCTACAATGAGCAGTTCTTC
TRBD1 | TRBJ2-3 | - | TRBV5-4 | CASSLGFTGQGSTDTQYF | TGTGCCAGCAGCTTGGGTTTTACGGGACAGGGGAGCACAGATACGCAGTATTTT
TRBD1 | TRBJ1-1 | - | TRBV4-3 | CASSQGGQGLSKAFF | TGCGCCAGCAGCCAAGGGGGACAGGGACTTAGTAAAGCTTTCTTT
- | TRBJ2-3 | - | TRBV7-6 | CASSARSPGTDTQYF | TGTGCCAGCAGCGCGCGTTCTCCCGGGACAGATACGCAGTATTTT
TRBD2 | TRBJ2-1 | - | TRBV7-9 | CASSSTSGRYNEQFF | TGTGCCAGCAGCTCGACTAGCGGGAGATACAATGAGCAGTTCTTC
- | TRBJ2-3 | - | TRBV19 | CASSLRDTDTQYF | TGTGCCAGTAGTCTCCGGGACACAGATACGCAGTATTTT
- | TRBJ2-7 | - | TRBV7-9 | CASSLMAGRQYF | TGTGCCAGCAGTCTTATGGCCGGGAGGCAGTACTTC
TRBD2 | TRBJ2-3 | - | TRBV7-2 | CASSLAGGGGGTDTQYF | TGTGCCAGCAGCTTAGCGGGTGGCGGGGGAGGCACAGATACGCAGTATTTT
- | TRBJ2-1 | - | TRBV5-4 | CASRGTAYNEQFF | TGTGCTTCAAGGGGAACGGCCTACAATGAGCAGTTCTTC
TRBD2 | TRBJ2-7 | - | TRBV12-5 | CASGALGEGFHEQYF | TGTGCTAGTGGTGCCCTGGGGGAGGGCTTTCACGAGCAGTACTTC
TRBD1 | TRBJ1-5 | - | TRBV19 | CASSIPGTEYSNQPQHF | TGTGCCAGTAGTATACCTGGGACAGAGTATAGCAATCAGCCCCAGCATTTT
- | TRBJ2-7 | - | TRBV29-1 | CSAGWAGEQYF | TGCAGCGCCGGCTGGGCTGGCGAGCAGTACTTC
- | TRBJ1-1 | - | TRBV6-5 | CASSYSVSGSTEAFF | TGTGCCAGCAGTTACTCGGTGTCGGGAAGCACTGAAGCTTTCTTT
TRBD1 | TRBJ1-2 | - | TRBV14 | CASSQDRTGNYGYTF | TGTGCCAGCAGCCAAGATCGGACAGGGAACTATGGCTACACCTTC
TRBD1 | TRBJ1-2 | - | TRBV5-4 | CASSLIDRALHGYTF | TGTGCCAGCAGCTTAATCGACAGGGCTCTTCATGGCTACACCTTC
TRBD1 | TRBJ2-7 | - | TRBV4-1 | CASRAIGTGDYEQYF | TGCGCCAGCAGGGCAATTGGGACAGGGGACTACGAGCAGTACTTC
- | TRBJ2-7 | once | TRBV25-1 | CASSGQGGSYEQYF | TGTGCCAGCAGTGGTCAGGGGGGCTCCTACGAGCAGTACTTC
TRBD1 | TRBJ2-3 | - | TRBV5-1 | CASSFSGQGTSTDTQYF | TGCGCCAGCAGCTTTAGTGGACAGGGGACTAGCACAGATACGCAGTATTTT
TRBD1 | TRBJ2-3 | - | TRBV9 | CASSVGGQGGTDTQYF | TGTGCCAGCAGCGTAGGGGGACAGGGCGGCACAGATACGCAGTATTTT
- | TRBJ1-2 | few | TRBV27 | CASSLQGPYGYTF | TGTGCCAGCAGTTTACAGGGGCCCTATGGCTACACCTTC
- | TRBJ2-5 | few | TRBV2 | CASLSRGQAETQYF | TGTGCCAGCCTTAGCCGGGGTCAAGCAGAGACCCAGTACTTC
TRBD2 | TRBJ2-1 | - | TRBV18 | CASSPASGSRDYNEQFF | TGTGCCAGCTCACCCGCTAGCGGGAGCCGGGACTACAATGAGCAGTTCTTC
TRBD2 | TRBJ2-7 | - | TRBV6-6 | CASSYASGGLTYEQYF | TGTGCCAGCAGTTACGCGAGCGGGGGCTTGACGTACGAGCAGTACTTC
TRBD2 | TRBJ2-5 | - | TRBV7-3 | CASSAGLAEETQYF | TGTGCCAGCAGCGCGGGACTAGCGGAAGAGACCCAGTACTTC
- | TRBJ2-1 | - | TRBV29-1 | CSVEDMDSLNEQFF | TGCAGCGTTGAAGATATGGACAGCCTCAATGAGCAGTTCTTC
- | TRBJ1-1 | few | TRBV2 | CASSLDRWDTEAFF | TGTGCCAGCAGTCTAGACAGGTGGGACACTGAAGCTTTCTTT
- | TRBJ2-2 | - | TRBV7-6 | CASSLGARTELFF | TGTGCCAGCAGCTTAGGGGCACGAACGGAGCTGTTTTTT
TRBD2 | TRBJ2-7 | - | TRBV6-1 | CASRRAGGPHEQYF | TGTGCCAGCAGAAGAGCGGGAGGGCCGCACGAGCAGTACTTC
TRBD1 | TRBJ1-2 | - | TRBV7-6 | CASSRDRNGYTF | TGTGCCAGCAGTCGGGACAGAAATGGCTACACCTTC
TRBD2 | TRBJ2-3 | - | TRBV5-4 | CASSLGVAGGTDTQYF | TGTGCCAGCAGCTTAGGGGTAGCGGGTGGTACAGATACGCAGTATTTT
- | TRBJ1-4 | - | TRBV18 | CASSPRSDSNEKLFF | TGTGCCAGCTCACCACGATCGGACAGCAATGAAAAACTGTTTTTT
- | TRBJ1-2 | - | TRBV18 | CASSPSLAPGGTPYGYTF | TGTGCCAGCTCACCATCGCTAGCCCCGGGGGGGACCCCCTATGGCTACACCTTC
- | TRBJ1-5 | - | TRBV4-1 | CASSQAAGSNQPQHF | TGCGCCAGCAGCCAAGCCGCCGGTAGCAATCAGCCCCAGCATTTT
TRBD1 | TRBJ2-2 | - | TRBV5-1 | CASSFQGAGELFF | TGCGCCAGCAGCTTCCAGGGGGCCGGGGAGCTGTTTTTT
TRBD2 | TRBJ2-1 | - | TRBV5-1 | CASSLPSGSTYNEQFF | TGCGCCAGCAGCTTGCCTAGCGGGTCCACCTACAATGAGCAGTTCTTC
- | TRBJ2-1 | - | TRBV9 | CASSVDSGPSYNEQFF | TGTGCCAGCAGCGTAGATAGCGGCCCCTCCTACAATGAGCAGTTCTTC
- | TRBJ2-7 | - | TRBV7-8 | CASSHGAGQTYEQYF | TGTGCCAGCAGCCACGGGGCGGGACAGACCTACGAGCAGTACTTC
TRBD1 | TRBJ2-1 | - | TRBV11-2 | CASSLDRGYEQFF | TGTGCCAGCAGCTTAGACAGGGGGTATGAGCAGTTCTTC
TRBD2 | TRBJ2-7 | once | TRBV7-2 | CASSIGGLAGELGQYF | TGTGCCAGCAGCATAGGGGGGCTAGCGGGAGAGTTAGGGCAGTACTTC
- | TRBJ1-2 | - | TRBV7-9 | CASSTDYGYTF | TGTGCCAGCAGCACAGACTATGGCTACACCTTC
- | TRBJ2-6 | - | TRBV7-2 | CASSPRYSGANGLTF | TGTGCCAGCAGTCCAAGGTACTCTGGGGCCAACGGCCTGACTTTC
- | TRBJ1-2 | few | TRBV4-2 | CASSQVLQGTDGYTF | TGTGCCAGCAGCCAAGTCCTACAGGGTACCGATGGCTACACCTTC
TRBD1 | TRBJ1-5 | - | TRBV10-3 | CAISESGQTNQPQHF | TGTGCCATCAGTGAGTCGGGACAGACCAATCAGCCCCAGCATTTT
TRBD1 | TRBJ2-1 | - | TRBV5-4 | CASSLDRASYNEQFF | TGTGCCAGCAGCCTCGACAGGGCAAGCTACAATGAGCAGTTCTTC
TRBD1 | TRBJ2-7 | - | TRBV27 | CASYPTRDRDEQYF | TGTGCCAGCTATCCTACCCGGGACAGGGACGAGCAGTACTTC
TRBD1 | TRBJ1-5 | - | TRBV4-1 | CASSGTGGRQPQHF | TGCGCCAGCAGTGGGACAGGGGGCCGCCAGCCCCAGCATTTT
TRBD2 | TRBJ2-5 | - | TRBV7-7 | CASSLRLAGNEETQYF | TGTGCCAGCAGCTTAAGACTAGCGGGTAATGAAGAGACCCAGTACTTC